This TCR beta chain derives from a study of T cells in Graves' hyperthyroidism and ophthalmopathy (dated by TCRdb to between 2018 and 2021). About the study as a whole: TCR V-J signatures able to tell the groups apart were searched for in a discovery cohort of 90 to 100 patients, of whom more than 40 had Graves' ophthalmopathy and roughly 59 had stable Graves' hyperthyroidism. Prospective prediction of ophthalmopathy was tested in an independent validation cohort consisting of roughly 20 hyperthyroidism patients and around 17 patients who later progressed to ophthalmopathy. For training and testing, the 100 or so patients in the discovery cohort were randomly divided in a 7:3 ratio. Thyroid tissue and blood T-cell repertoires from six Graves' hyperthyroidism patients were also compared in the study. After blood sampling, hyperthyroidism patients were treated with methimazole at a starting dose of 30 mg daily, and ophthalmopathy patients were treated with high-dose intravenous methylprednisolone. The paper describes TCR Vbeta CDR3 sequencing of fewer than 150 peripheral blood samples, made up of about 41 ophthalmopathy patients, roughly 75 hyperthyroidism patients and roughly 17 progressor patients. What the study reported, not specific to this receptor: Sample size was not statistically predetermined, and investigators were not blinded to group allocation. Blood samples also contained most of the expanded thyroid clonotypes (frequency above 0.001), which suggests that blood repertoires may reflect thyroid immune responses. A model built on a 13 V-J signature distinguished ophthalmopathy from stable hyperthyroidism, reaching 87.88% sensitivity and around 81% specificity in cross-validation and 80%/75% in testing. During validation, the model predicted progression to ophthalmopathy a median of roughly 7.1 months ahead of onset, with approximately 70% sensitivity and almost 75% specificity.

A distance of 11 bases separates the germline ends of V and J, which lose 1 base and 5 bases respectively. Reading the germline V gene gives CDR1 ENHRY and CDR2 SYGVKD. The CDR3 holds 14 amino acids from the cysteine to the phenylalanine. The DNA shown is the 42-base CDR3, in frame from base 1. The study excluded patients with uncontrolled infections, other autoimmune diseases, pregnancy or lactation. Clinical symptoms, serum thyroxine and TRAb, thyroid ultrasound, and orbital computed tomography formed the basis for the diagnoses. Total RNA was extracted with Trizol reagent, and quality was checked on an Agilent 2100 Bioanalyzer. The TCR beta CDR3 regions were amplified from RNA transcripts. The first round of RT-PCR for the TCR CDR3 was performed with the HTBI primer set and the Qiagen OneStep RT-PCR kit. The libraries were constructed in a second round of multiplex PCR and then size-selected and purified. The libraries were sequenced on an Illumina HiSeq2000 using paired-end 100 bp reads. On the authors' methods: Raw data were processed with SOAPnuke, discarding reads with adapters, uncalled bases, mean Phred below 15, or no exact constant-primer or identifier match. High-quality paired reads were merged using COPE v1.2.5, and each unique nucleotide sequence was defined as a clonotype. MiTCR v1.1 was used to align the clonotypes against IMGT TRBV, TRBD and TRBJ reference segments. Only V-J combinations with frequency above 0.0001, covering 99.2% of repertoires, were analysed. The TCS score was defined as the ratio of F50 (clonal expansion) to E x V (chaos), calculated using BLOSUM62-based TCRdist between CDR3 peptides within each V-J. Welch's t-statistics and random forest reduced 500 to 550 V-J features to around 14, which were used in a naive Bayes classifier (R e1071). Thyroid-blood repertoire similarity was quantified with the Morisita-Horn index. The public sequencing data were trimmed at Q25 with fastp and processed into clonotypes with MiXCR by TCRdb, which kept only in-frame beta chains. Identical CDR3 proteins give one entry, which carries the most common genes and DNA. TCRdb, rather than the study authors, made the V and J calls. For this sample there are a few hundred thousand distinct CDR3 sequences; 46% appear just once. The ten biggest clones cover 44% of the sample.

About this clonotype itself: The specificity of this receptor is unknown. Base qualities are missing; no much larger clone stands one base away.

The receptor chain draws on TRBV10-3 and TRBJ2-5; matching of 5 bases hints at TRBD2 as the D gene. Source material: peripheral blood or thyroid tissue (not recorded which). The TCR originated in an adult woman with Graves' disease, either hyperthyroidism or ophthalmopathy (not recorded which). The sequence in DNA is TGTGCCATCAGTGAGTTGGGAGATCGGGAGACCCAGTACTTC. The encoded protein is CAISELGDRETQYF.